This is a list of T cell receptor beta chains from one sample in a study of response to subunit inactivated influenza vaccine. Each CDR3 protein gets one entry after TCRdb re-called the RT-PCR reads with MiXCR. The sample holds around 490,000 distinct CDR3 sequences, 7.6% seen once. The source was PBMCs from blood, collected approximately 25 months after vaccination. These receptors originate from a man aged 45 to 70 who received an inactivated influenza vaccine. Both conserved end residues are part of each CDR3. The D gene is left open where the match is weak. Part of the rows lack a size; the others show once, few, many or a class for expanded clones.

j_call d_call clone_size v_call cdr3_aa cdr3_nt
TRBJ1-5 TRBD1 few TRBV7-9 CASSLATGNINQPQHF TGTGCCAGCAGCTTAGCGACAGGGAACATCAATCAGCCCCAGCATTTT
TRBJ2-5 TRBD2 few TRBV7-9 CASSSTSGSLGTQYF TGTGCCAGCAGCTCTACTAGCGGGAGTTTGGGGACCCAGTACTTC
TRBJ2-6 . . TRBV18 CASSPVGTGANVLTF TGTGCCAGCTCACCAGTGGGGACAGGGGCCAACGTCCTGACTTTC
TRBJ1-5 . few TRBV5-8 CASSLALKGRLDQPQHF TGTGCCAGCAGCTTGGCCTTAAAGGGTAGGTTGGATCAGCCCCAGCATTTT
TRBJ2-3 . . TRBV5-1 CATSIGGNTDTQYF TGCGCCACCAGCATTGGGGGGAACACAGATACGCAGTATTTT
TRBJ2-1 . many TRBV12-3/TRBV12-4 CASSFSEEGYNEQFF TGTGCCAGCAGTTTCTCGGAGGAGGGCTACAATGAGCAGTTCTTC
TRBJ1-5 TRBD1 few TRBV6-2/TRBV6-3 CASSLLGGGNQPQHF TGTGCCAGCAGCCTTCTAGGGGGCGGCAATCAGCCCCAGCATTTT
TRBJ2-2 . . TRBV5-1 CASTWRQLNTGELFF TGCGCCAGCACCTGGAGACAATTGAACACCGGGGAGCTGTTTTTT
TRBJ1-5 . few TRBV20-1 CSARPHGTPNQPQHF TGCAGTGCTAGGCCCCACGGAACCCCGAATCAGCCCCAGCATTTT
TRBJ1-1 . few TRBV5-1 CASIDPGGNTEAFF TGCGCCAGCATCGACCCAGGAGGGAACACTGAAGCTTTCTTT
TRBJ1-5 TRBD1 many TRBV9 CASSAGQASNQPQHF TGTGCCAGCAGCGCGGGACAGGCGAGCAATCAGCCCCAGCATTTT
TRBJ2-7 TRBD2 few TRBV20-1 CSAPGSRGSGDSYEQYF TGCAGTGCGCCGGGGTCGCGCGGGAGCGGCGATTCCTACGAGCAGTACTTC
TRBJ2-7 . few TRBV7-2 CASSLDGGHNSYEQYF TGTGCCAGCAGCTTAGACGGCGGTCACAATTCCTACGAGCAGTACTTC
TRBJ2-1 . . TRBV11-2 CASSLENTRANEQFF TGTGCCAGCAGCTTAGAGAATACCCGGGCCAATGAGCAGTTCTTC
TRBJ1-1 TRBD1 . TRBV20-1 CSAKVPPGQENTEAFF TGCAGTGCAAAAGTTCCACCGGGACAGGAAAACACTGAAGCTTTCTTT